The 25 T cell receptor beta chains given below trace back to one sample, sequenced in a study of CD4+ T cells in melanoma. Produced via immunoSEQ multiplex PCR; TCRdb's table is partial and in-frame only. The data show around 18,000 clones, roughly four fifths seen once. The sequenced sample was cells from a culture (not recorded whether cultured in vitro). These receptors were obtained from a human donor with melanoma.

The chain uses TRBV6-5 and TRBJ2-6; maybe TRBD2 (6 bases). V dropped 2 bases and J dropped 1 base, with 6 bases sitting between them. Germline V gene sequence: CDR1 MNHEY, CDR2 SVGAGI. The CDR3 is 15 amino acids. CDR3 in DNA: TGTGCCAGCAGTTACGCGGGATCTGGGGCCAACGTCCTGACTTTC. It specifies CASSYAGSGANVLTF.

This chain uses TRBV29-1 with TRBJ1-3; tentative D call: TRBD1 (6 bases). V was clipped by 4 bases and J by 2 bases, with 12 bases between them. The CDR3 is made up of 14 amino acids. Germline CDR1 reads SQVTM; CDR2 reads ANQGSEA. The CDR3 sequence: CSVAGAGTGNTIYF. The CDR3 region has the DNA TGCAGCGTTGCAGGGGCAGGGACTGGAAACACCATATATTTT.

This chain uses TRBV10-2 with TRBJ1-2, with D tentatively TRBD1 (5 bases). CDR3 length: 13 amino acids. CDR1 is WSHSY and CDR2 is SAAADI in the germline V gene. V shed 4 bases and J shed 2 bases, with 8 bases lying between them. The CDR3 nucleotides read TGCGCCAGCAGTGGGTGGACAAACTATGGCTACACCTTC. This codes for CASSGWTNYGYTF.

This clone was detected only once. V and J are TRBV5-1 and TRBJ1-2; possible D gene TRBD1, 5 bases. V dropped 1 base and J dropped 7 bases, with 17 bases sitting between them. This CDR3 spans 15 amino acids. Germline values: CDR1 SGHRS, CDR2 YFSETQ. This chain's CDR3 is CASSLTDKGQAGYTF. In nucleotides, the CDR3 is TGCGCCAGCAGCTTGACGGACAAGGGGCAAGCTGGCTACACCTTC.

The chain links TRBV11-2 to TRBJ1-1; the D is unclear. CDR3 size: 16 residues. Trimming cost V 1 base and J 1 base, with 13 bases left between them. Germline CDR1 is SGHAT and CDR2 is FQNNGV. The CDR3 sequence: CASSLGISAANTEAFF. CDR3 nucleotide sequence: TGTGCCAGCAGCTTAGGGATTTCGGCAGCGAACACTGAAGCTTTCTTT.

The chain couples TRBV30 to TRBJ1-2, with D unclear. CDR3 length equals 11 residues. From germline, CDR1 is GTSNPN and CDR2 SVGIG (reference sequence). Trimming left V 7 bases short and J 8 bases short, with 14 bases between. Here the CDR3 DNA reads TGTGCCTTTGGAGGCAGTAAAGGCTACACCTTC. Protein: CAFGGSKGYTF.

The chain employs TRBV6-1 and TRBJ1-6; D possibly corresponds to TRBD1 (5 bases). CDR1 and CDR2 (germline): MNHNS, SASEGT. There are 16 residues in the CDR3. V lost 2 bases, J lost 4 bases, and 12 bases lay in between. The CDR3 loop is CASSERLGHYNSPLHF. CDR3 sequence (DNA): TGTGCCAGCAGTGAACGGTTAGGACATTATAATTCACCCCTCCACTTT.

This chain uses TRBV7-9 with TRBJ2-2; D is unresolved. This CDR3 spans 14 amino acids. The ends were cut back, 1 base at V and 0 bases at J, with 3 bases in the middle. The germline V gene has CDR1 SEHNR and CDR2 FQNEAQ (reference sequence). The chain's CDR3 is CASSLVANTGELFF. The CDR3 bases are TGTGCCAGCAGCTTAGTTGCGAACACCGGGGAGCTGTTTTTT.

The gene calls are TRBV2 and TRBJ1-2; perhaps TRBD1 as D (6 bases). The V gene lost 3 bases and the J gene lost 9 bases, with 17 bases spanning the gap. Germline lookup yields CDR1 SNHLY and CDR2 FYNNEI. This CDR3 has 14 amino acids. This chain's CDR3 is CASSETWGLVSYTF. As DNA, the CDR3 is TGTGCCAGCAGTGAGACGTGGGGGCTGGTAAGCTACACCTTC.

This clone was counted a single time. The V call is TRBV5-1, the J call TRBJ1-5; the D gene is possibly TRBD1 (5 bases). V lost 0 bases and J 2 bases, leaving 9 bases between the germline ends. This CDR3 has 15 residues. Per the germline V gene, CDR1 is SGHRS and CDR2 is YFSETQ. The CDR3 nucleotides read TGCGCCAGCAGCTTGGGGCAGGGCGGCAATCAGCCCCAGCATTTT. This translates into CASSLGQGGNQPQHF.

The chain carries TRBV5-1 and TRBJ2-3, with D possibly matching TRBD2 (6 bases). The CDR3 runs 15 residues. Germline assignment: CDR1 SGHRS and CDR2 YFSETQ. V was pared by 4 bases and J by 6 bases, with 18 bases between. CDR3: CASSGVSGVGDTQYF. The CDR3 DNA reads TGCGCCAGCAGCGGGGTTTCGGGGGTTGGGGATACGCAGTATTTT.

The chain combines TRBV5-1 with TRBJ2-2; 8 nucleotides match TRBD2. The V gene end was trimmed by 2 bases and the J gene end by 0 bases; junction bases not matched to a gene: 3. Germline V gene lookup returns CDR1 SGHRS and CDR2 YFSETQ. CDR3 length equals 16 residues. DNA for the CDR3: TGCGCCAGCAGCTTCGTTAGCGGGGCGAACACCGGGGAGCTGTTTTTT. As protein: CASSFVSGANTGELFF.

V usage is TRBV6-5 and J usage is TRBJ2-5; 8 nucleotides line up with TRBD2. Trimming cost V 0 bases and J 1 base; bases outside gene matches: 4. The CDR3 has 16 amino acids. CDR1 and CDR2 (germline): MNHEY, SVGAGI. CDR3 coding DNA: TGTGCCAGCAGTTACTCGCCCAGCGGGGGCCAAGAGACCCAGTACTTC. Its protein product is CASSYSPSGGQETQYF.

The V and J genes are TRBV23-1 and TRBJ2-3, with 10 positions matching TRBD2. TRBV23-1 qualifies as an ORF whose function is uncertain. V was clipped by 3 bases and J by 4 bases; unmatched bases: 16. The CDR3 totals 19 residues. The CDR3 coding sequence is TGCGCCAGCAGTCATCTCCGCCTAGCGGGGGCTTCGGGCGCAGATACGCAGTATTTT. Its protein product is CASSHLRLAGASGADTQYF.

The rearrangement uses TRBV11-3 and TRBJ2-7; unclear D gene. Per the germline V gene, CDR1 is SGHNT and CDR2 is YENEEA. Trimming pared 1 base from V and 6 bases from J, leaving 10 bases between. The CDR3 runs to 13 residues. CDR3 sequence: CASSLGVGSEQYF. CDR3 sequence (DNA): TGTGCCAGCAGCTTAGGGGTCGGCAGCGAGCAGTACTTC.

The chain recombines TRBV5-1 with TRBJ1-6; a weak D match, TRBD1 (6 bases). This CDR3 is 16 amino acids long. Germline V CDR1 and CDR2: SGHRS, YFSETQ. V was pared by 3 bases and J by 7 bases, with 17 bases between. The CDR3 reads CASSYLQGPGNSPLHF. CDR3 bases: TGCGCCAGCAGCTACCTACAGGGACCTGGGAATTCACCCCTCCACTTT.

This chain uses TRBV18 with TRBJ1-5, with a possible D match to TRBD1 (5 bases). Trimming cost V 3 bases and J 0 bases, with 9 bases left between them. The CDR3 is made up of 15 amino acids. Germline V gene lookup returns CDR1 KGHSH and CDR2 LQKENI. In DNA form, the CDR3 reads TGTGCCAGCTCACCGACAGCCCATAGCAATCAGCCCCAGCATTTT. This encodes CASSPTAHSNQPQHF.

The count of this clone is one. The chain uses TRBV27 and TRBJ2-3; 13 nucleotides agree with TRBD2. This CDR3 region has 16 residues. J lost 2 bases, V lost 5 bases, and 4 bases had no gene match. CDR1 and CDR2 from the germline V gene are MNHEY and SMNVEV (reference sequence). The CDR3 region is CASSPGLAGATDTQYF. The CDR3, as DNA: TGTGCCAGCAGTCCCGGACTAGCGGGGGCCACAGATACGCAGTATTTT.

The chain uses TRBV6-1 and TRBJ1-2; TRBD1 matches at 7 bases. Germline CDR1 is MNHNS and CDR2 is SASEGT. The ends lost 8 bases at V and 4 bases at J; junction bases unmatched: 7. This CDR3 has 13 residues. CDR3 region: CASVPDRLYGYTF. Here the CDR3 DNA reads TGTGCCAGCGTTCCGGACAGGCTCTATGGCTACACCTTC.

The chain recombines TRBV11-2 with TRBJ2-2; D may correspond to TRBD1 or TRBD2 (6 bases each). V was cut by 1 base and J by 7 bases, with 22 bases left in between. CDR1 and CDR2 from the germline V gene are SGHAT and FQNNGV. The CDR3 has 18 residues. The CDR3: CASSLVQGSGPGSGELFF. DNA of the CDR3: TGTGCCAGCAGCTTAGTCCAGGGGAGCGGGCCTGGGAGCGGGGAGCTGTTTTTT.

This chain joins TRBV6-1 and TRBJ2-4; D possibly matches TRBD1 or TRBD2 (5 bases each). The germline V gene has CDR1 MNHNS and CDR2 SASEGT. The CDR3 consists of 14 residues. V was pared by 5 bases and J by 8 bases, with 16 bases between. The DNA for the CDR3 is TGTGCCAGCAGTAGACGGCTTTTGGGGGACATTCAGTACTTC. It translates to CASSRRLLGDIQYF.

The chain has TRBV19 and TRBJ2-7; the D gene is possibly TRBD1 (5 bases). This CDR3 comprises 15 residues. V was shortened by 4 bases and J by 7 bases, with 20 bases between the two germline ends. Germline-derived CDR1 and CDR2 are LNHDA and SQIVND (reference sequence). Written as DNA, the CDR3 is TGTGCCAGTAGTAGGAGCAGGGCCTCGTCGAAAGAGCAGTACTTC. It specifies CASSRSRASSKEQYF.

This chain joins TRBV5-1 and TRBJ2-5, with D maybe TRBD2 (6 bases). V lost 4 bases and J 4 bases, leaving 17 bases between the germline ends. Germline V gives CDR1 SGHRS, CDR2 YFSETQ. The CDR3 has 15 residues. Here the CDR3 DNA reads TGCGCCAGCAGCACGTGGGGGGTAGAGGGAGAGACCCAGTACTTC. As protein: CASSTWGVEGETQYF.

J is TRBJ1-3 and V is TRBV7-6; D is unclear. Germline values: CDR1 SGHVS, CDR2 FNYEAQ. Trimming took off 1 base at V and 3 bases at J, with 16 bases between the two ends. The CDR3 extends over 17 amino acids. The CDR3 sequence: CASSLGRLGMGGNTIYF. The DNA for the CDR3 is TGTGCCAGCAGCTTAGGTCGTCTGGGAATGGGTGGAAACACCATATATTTT.

The chain employs TRBV5-5 and TRBJ2-2; TRBD2 matches at 10 bases. J was trimmed by 4 bases and V by 2 bases; bases with no gene match: 5. The CDR3 extends over 16 amino acids. Germline assignment: CDR1 SGHKS and CDR2 YYEKEE (reference sequence). The CDR3 loop is CASSLKLAGFTGELFF. The CDR3 region has the DNA TGTGCCAGCAGCTTAAAACTAGCGGGGTTCACCGGGGAGCTGTTTTTT.